A selection of T cell receptor beta chains follows, all from one sample in a study of OX40 agonist ivuxolimab in advanced cancers. Produced via immunoSEQ multiplex PCR; TCRdb's table is partial and in-frame only. The repertoire holds more than 100,000 clones, with around 87% as singletons. This specimen was CD4+ or CD8+ T cells sorted from blood, taken in a trial of the OX40 agonist ivuxolimab. The receptors stem from an adult with an advanced solid tumor such as melanoma, head and neck, liver or kidney cancer. CDR3s include the opening cysteine and the closing phenylalanine or tryptophan.

cdr3_aa,v_call,j_call
CASSQARTGRMNTGELFF,TRBV4-3,TRBJ2-2
CAWSVGIDSNQPQHF,TRBV30,TRBJ1-5
CASSSSKYEQYF,TRBV28,TRBJ2-7
CASSFLGGNTEAFF,TRBV7-2,TRBJ1-1
CASRPSGFTNEQYF,TRBV2,TRBJ2-7
CASSGTGIYGYTF,TRBV18,TRBJ1-2
CASSQGGGTPLHF,TRBV14,TRBJ1-6
CASSLVRDRGGELFF,TRBV7-9,TRBJ2-2
CASKDSGDSPLHF,TRBV19,TRBJ1-6
CASYRVGYEQYF,TRBV2,TRBJ2-7
CASKRGGSYEQYF,TRBV7-2,TRBJ2-7
CASRTSGGQETQYF,TRBV6-5,TRBJ2-5
CASKRTGTSPLHF,TRBV28,TRBJ1-6
CASRTGQGGGYGYTF,TRBV19,TRBJ1-2
CSARDPGYTF,TRBV20-1,TRBJ1-2
CASTRGQGYGYTF,TRBV6-6,TRBJ1-2
CASSLDSGTYQETQYF,TRBV5-1,TRBJ2-5
CASSSRTGAYEQYF,TRBV7-6,TRBJ2-7
CASSSSPTEGRGGYTF,TRBV7-2,TRBJ1-2
CASSLDGVTFYGYTF,TRBV5-6,TRBJ1-2
CASRIGGSDGYTF,TRBV6-5,TRBJ1-2
CASSPRTDGGYGYTF,TRBV7-8,TRBJ1-2
CASSSRTVGGYTF,TRBV28,TRBJ1-2
CASSFLEENEKLFF,TRBV11-3,TRBJ1-4
CASRRGADTEAFF,TRBV10-1,TRBJ1-1
CASSERRGGSQEQFF,TRBV10-1,TRBJ2-1
CASSEMKALSNQPQHF,TRBV6-1,TRBJ1-5
CASSGNGLGNTIYF,TRBV6-1,TRBJ1-3
CASSQYEPRSTDTQYF,TRBV23-1,TRBJ2-3
CASRAGTSGNNEQFF,TRBV6-5,TRBJ2-1
CAWSVNGGVRETQYF,TRBV30,TRBJ2-5
CASSFRLSSYNEQFF,TRBV5-1,TRBJ2-1
CASSHTGTGGNEQFF,TRBV6-5,TRBJ2-1
CASSQDGRGPTGNTIYF,TRBV4-1,TRBJ1-3
CASSYVGGSGYTF,TRBV6-5,TRBJ1-2